One and the same sample provided the 11 T cell receptor beta chains below, sequenced in a study of blood T cell repertoires in COVID-19. The repertoire was sequenced with immunoSEQ multiplex PCR; TCRdb's copy has only in-frame clones and lacks some. The sample contains roughly 53,000 clones, about 88% of which appear only once. Sequencing used peripheral blood. These receptors all come from a man in his 60s with acute or convalescent COVID-19.

V gene TRBV7-9 combines with J gene TRBJ2-7, with TRBD1 identical over 9 bases. V shed 1 base, J shed 3 bases, and the junction held 4 bases outside the gene matches. The CDR3 covers 15 residues. Germline CDR1 is SEHNR and CDR2 is FQNEAQ (reference sequence). CDR3 sequence: CASSLGTGVVYEQYF. In DNA, the CDR3 is TGTGCCAGCAGCTTAGGGACAGGGGTAGTCTACGAGCAGTACTTC.

As for this clone: Compared with germline, one end of the junction differs, possibly owing to a read error. This chain joins TRBV7-9 and TRBJ2-1; D might be TRBD2 (6 bases). This CDR3 spans 15 amino acids. In germline, CDR1 is SEHNR, CDR2 FQNEAQ (reference sequence). Here the CDR3 reads CASSLDVDWGGEQFF. In DNA form, the CDR3 reads TGTGCCAGCAGTTTAGACGTGGACTGGGGAGGTGAGCAGTTCTTC.

The J gene is TRBJ1-1, the V gene TRBV18; D remains unclear. CDR3 size: 15 residues. Germline values: CDR1 KGHSH, CDR2 LQKENI. The germline V and J ends were trimmed by 2 bases and 0 bases, with 10 bases remaining between them. The chain's CDR3 is CASSPSGSVNTEAFF. The CDR3 nucleotides read TGTGCCAGCTCACCATCGGGGTCGGTGAACACTGAAGCTTTCTTT.

The chain joins TRBV18 to TRBJ2-5; perhaps TRBD1 as D (6 bases). Germline V gene data show CDR1 as KGHSH and CDR2 as LQKENI. The CDR3 extends over 15 amino acids. Trimming took 6 bases from V and 2 from J, leaving 16 bases between them. Here the CDR3 reads CASSPGQKLQETQYF. Written as DNA, the CDR3 is TGTGCCAGCTCCCCCGGACAGAAGTTACAAGAGACCCAGTACTTC.

The rearrangement links TRBV5-1 to TRBJ1-1; D is undetermined. CDR1 is SGHRS, CDR2 YFSETQ, per germline. The CDR3 has 13 amino acids. V was pared by 4 bases and J by 0 bases, with 7 bases between. CDR3 residues: CASSVQMNTEAFF. CDR3 bases: TGCGCCAGCAGCGTCCAGATGAACACTGAAGCTTTCTTT.

The chain links TRBV29-1 to TRBJ1-2; the match to TRBD1 covers 11 bases. V was clipped by 6 bases and J by 3 bases; unmatched bases: 12. Per germline, CDR1 SQVTM and CDR2 ANQGSEA. This CDR3 is 16 amino acids long. Here the CDR3 reads CSVPPWTGGQDYGYTF. The DNA of the CDR3 is TGCAGCGTCCCCCCCTGGACAGGGGGCCAGGACTATGGCTACACCTTC.

This clone has a handful of counts. The chain uses TRBV5-1 and TRBJ2-6; 8 positions agree with TRBD1. CDR3 length: 14 residues. From germline, CDR1 is SGHRS and CDR2 YFSETQ. With 8 bases clipped from V and 2 bases from J, the junction kept 3 bases outside the gene matches. The DNA for the CDR3 is TGCGCCAGTGCACAGGGGGCTGGGGCCAACGTCCTGACTTTC. Translation gives CASAQGAGANVLTF.

This clone was counted between two and nine times. The J gene is TRBJ1-6, the V gene TRBV2; no clear D gene. Germline V gives CDR1 SNHLY, CDR2 FYNNEI. The CDR3 totals 15 residues. The germline V and J ends were trimmed by 6 bases and 10 bases, with 19 bases remaining between them. The CDR3 DNA reads as TGTGCCAGCAGCCCTGAGAGCTCGAGGAACTCACCCCTCCACTTT. This translates into CASSPESSRNSPLHF.

V gene TRBV3-1 (or the pseudogene TRBV3-2) combines with J gene TRBJ2-2; D perhaps matches TRBD1 (6 bases). Germline V gene sequence: CDR1 LGHDT, CDR2 YNNKEL (reference sequence). The CDR3 has 15 residues. V lost 3 bases and J 1 base, leaving 9 bases between the germline ends. The CDR3 sequence: CASSHTGLNTGELFF. In DNA, the CDR3 is TGTGCCAGCAGCCACACAGGGTTGAACACCGGGGAGCTGTTTTTT.

V is TRBV6-6 and J is TRBJ1-2, with a weak D call TRBD1 (5 bases). Germline V gene sequence: CDR1 MNHNY, CDR2 SVGAGI (reference sequence). This CDR3 contains 12 residues. Deletions cut 6 bases from V and 7 bases from J, with 12 bases between. For the CDR3, the DNA is TGTGCCAGCAGGAGAGGGGAGGGTGGCTACACCTTC. This translates into CASRRGEGGYTF.

The chain employs TRBV5-1 and TRBJ1-1; D not resolved. Germline V gives CDR1 SGHRS, CDR2 YFSETQ. The CDR3 extends over 15 amino acids. V lost 4 bases to trimming and J lost 2 bases, with 15 bases between them. CDR3 nucleotides: TGCGCCAGCAGCCTGACCCAGAGGAAAAACACTGAAGCTTTCTTT. Residues: CASSLTQRKNTEAFF.